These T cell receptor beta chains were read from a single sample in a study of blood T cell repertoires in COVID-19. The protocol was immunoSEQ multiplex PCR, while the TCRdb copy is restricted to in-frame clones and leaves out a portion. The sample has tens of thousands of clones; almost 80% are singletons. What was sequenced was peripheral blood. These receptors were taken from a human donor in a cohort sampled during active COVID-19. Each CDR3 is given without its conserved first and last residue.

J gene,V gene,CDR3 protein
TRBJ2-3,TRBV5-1,ASSSDRDTQY
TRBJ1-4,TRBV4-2,ASSRPRITGTGNEKLF
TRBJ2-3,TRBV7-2,ASSPSGTFTDTQY
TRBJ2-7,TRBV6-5,ASSCQGNLCEQY
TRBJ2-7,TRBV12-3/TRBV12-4,ASSLRLEQY
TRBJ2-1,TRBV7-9,ASSPMLAGNNEQF
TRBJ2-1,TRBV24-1,APFYGANSYNEQF
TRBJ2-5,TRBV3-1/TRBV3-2,ASSQGLGVETQY
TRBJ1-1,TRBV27,ASSLWGRLNTEAF
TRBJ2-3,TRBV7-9,ASRGAPDTQY
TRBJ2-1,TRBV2,ASNLRQYNEQF
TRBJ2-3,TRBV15,ATSRVAGAYRTDTQY